This TCR beta chain was captured by sequencing in a study of shared clonotypes between healthy human individuals. Regarding the study as a whole: Clonotype sharing across several donors was observed for around 4.5% of naive CD4 clonotypes. Represented diversity, genetic and exposure-history alike, was limited by few donors. In general, naive subsets displayed greater estimated richness than memory subsets did.

Splitting of CD4+ cells produced CD45RA+ naive and CD45RA-negative memory subsets. This CDR3 is 16 amino acids long. V shed 0 bases and J 2 bases; nucleotides not matched to a gene: 7. Germline CDR1 LNHNV, CDR2 YYDKDF (reference sequence). As to this clone: The target antigen is unknown.

Sequencing used immunoSEQ multiplex PCR; TCRdb keeps in-frame clones, though not all of them. The sample has around 550,000 clones, roughly 95% seen once; the top ten hold approximately 0.062%. This clonotype was obtained from a woman in her twenties or thirties in good health. The chain links TRBV15 to TRBJ2-7, with 7 bases that match TRBD1. Sequencing was performed on naive CD4+ T cells sorted from blood. Stated subset: CD45RA+ positively selected. CDR3 region: CATSRERTGGAYEQYF. In DNA, the CDR3 is TGTGCCACCAGCAGAGAACGGACAGGAGGAGCCTACGAGCAGTACTTC. Looking up the rest from reference TRBV15 and TRBJ2-7 gives the full variable domain: DAMVIQNPRYQVTQFGKPVTLSCSQTLNHNVMYWYQQKSSQAPKLLFHYYDKDFNNEADTPDNFQSRRPNTSFCFLDIRSPGLGDTAMYLCATSRERTGGAYEQYFGPGTRLTVT.